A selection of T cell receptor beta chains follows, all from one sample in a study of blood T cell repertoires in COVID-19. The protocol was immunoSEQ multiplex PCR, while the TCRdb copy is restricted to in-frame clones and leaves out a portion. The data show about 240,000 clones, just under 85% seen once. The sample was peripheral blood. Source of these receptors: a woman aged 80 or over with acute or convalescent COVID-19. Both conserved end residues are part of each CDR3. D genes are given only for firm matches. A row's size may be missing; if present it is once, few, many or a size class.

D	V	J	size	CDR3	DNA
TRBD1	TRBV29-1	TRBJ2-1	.	CSVEVMTGGFINEQFF	TGCAGCGTTGAAGTAATGACAGGGGGCTTTATAAATGAGCAGTTCTTC
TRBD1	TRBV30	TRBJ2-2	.	CAWSPSGTGRTGELFF	TGTGCCTGGAGTCCCTCGGGGACAGGGAGGACTGGGGAGCTGTTTTTT
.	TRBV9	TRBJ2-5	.	CASSDRNQETQYF	TGTGCCAGCAGTGACAGGAACCAAGAGACCCAGTACTTC
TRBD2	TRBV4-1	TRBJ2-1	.	CASSQDFASAGGSSYNEQFF	TGCGCCAGCAGCCAAGATTTCGCGTCAGCGGGGGGTAGCTCCTACAATGAGCAGTTCTTC
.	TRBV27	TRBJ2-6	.	CASSSPSGGAGGANVLTF	TGTGCCAGCAGTTCACCAAGTGGGGGGGCAGGTGGGGCCAACGTCCTGACTTTC
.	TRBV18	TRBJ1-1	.	CASSPAGGTEAFF	TGTGCCAGCTCACCGGCGGGGGGTACTGAAGCTTTCTTT
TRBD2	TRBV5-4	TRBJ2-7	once	CASSFGRGVSNEQYF	TGTGCCAGCAGCTTCGGGCGGGGGGTGTCTAACGAGCAGTACTTC
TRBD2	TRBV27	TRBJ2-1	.	CASSYGTSGGAVGYNEQFF	TGTGCCAGCAGTTACGGGACTAGCGGGGGGGCCGTCGGATACAATGAGCAGTTCTTC
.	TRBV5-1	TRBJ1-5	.	CASSFGDSQPQHF	TGCGCCAGCAGCTTCGGTGATAGTCAGCCCCAGCATTTT
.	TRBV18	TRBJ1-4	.	CASSPSATNEKLFF	TGTGCCAGCTCACCCTCCGCAACTAATGAAAAACTGTTTTTT
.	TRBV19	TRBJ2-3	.	CASSIAGGTDTQYF	TGTGCCAGTAGTATAGCGGGAGGCACAGATACGCAGTATTTT
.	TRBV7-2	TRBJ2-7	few	CASSFPSNHEQYF	TGTGCCAGCAGCTTCCCTAGTAACCACGAGCAGTACTTC
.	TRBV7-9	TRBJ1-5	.	CASSYDSLPQHF	TGTGCCAGCAGCTATGACAGTTTACCCCAGCATTTT
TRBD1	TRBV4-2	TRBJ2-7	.	CASSRPGQGTYEQYF	TGTGCCAGCAGCAGACCGGGACAGGGCACCTACGAGCAGTACTTC
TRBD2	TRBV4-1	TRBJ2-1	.	CASSLSGDSYNEQFF	TGCGCCAGCAGCTTGAGCGGGGATTCCTACAATGAGCAGTTCTTC
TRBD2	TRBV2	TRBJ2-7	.	CASSGLAGGPQQYF	TGTGCCAGCAGTGGACTAGCGGGGGGGCCCCAGCAGTACTTC
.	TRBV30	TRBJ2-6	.	CAWSGLSGANVLTF	TGTGCCTGGAGTGGACTTTCTGGGGCCAACGTCCTGACTTTC
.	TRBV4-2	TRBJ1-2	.	CASSQAAGQAGYGYTF	TGTGCCAGCAGCCAAGCAGCCGGGCAGGCGGGGTATGGCTACACCTTC
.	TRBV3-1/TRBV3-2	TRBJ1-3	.	CASSQGPDSGNTIYF	TGTGCCAGCAGCCAAGGGCCAGACTCTGGAAACACCATATATTTT
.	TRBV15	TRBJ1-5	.	CATSRSTGMGQPQHF	TGTGCCACCAGCAGATCAACAGGGATGGGGCAGCCCCAGCATTTT
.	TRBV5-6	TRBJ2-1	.	CASSLRSEQFF	TGTGCCAGCAGCTTGCGTAGTGAGCAGTTCTTC
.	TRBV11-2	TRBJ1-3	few	CASSSNPRGTGNTIYF	TGTGCCAGCAGCTCCAATCCCAGGGGAACTGGAAACACCATATATTTT
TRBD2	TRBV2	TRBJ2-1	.	CASSERGGLSEQFF	TGTGCCAGCAGTGAACGGGGGGGCCTAAGTGAGCAGTTCTTC
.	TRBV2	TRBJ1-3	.	CASLGSSGNTIYF	TGTGCCAGCCTGGGGAGCTCTGGAAACACCATATATTTT
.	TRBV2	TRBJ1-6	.	CASSAPPQNSPLHF	TGTGCCAGCAGTGCCCCCCCGCAGAATTCACCCCTCCACTTT
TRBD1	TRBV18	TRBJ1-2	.	CASSPPTGVNYGYTF	TGTGCCAGCTCACCCCCAACAGGGGTTAACTATGGCTACACCTTC
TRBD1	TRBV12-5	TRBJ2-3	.	CASGQRTGGTDTQYF	TGTGCTAGTGGCCAAAGGACAGGGGGTACAGATACGCAGTATTTT
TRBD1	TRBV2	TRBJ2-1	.	CASRTGLREQFF	TGTGCCAGCAGGACAGGGTTGAGGGAGCAGTTCTTC
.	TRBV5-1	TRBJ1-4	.	CASSLDSTNEKLFF	TGCGCCAGCAGCTTGGACTCAACTAATGAAAAACTGTTTTTT
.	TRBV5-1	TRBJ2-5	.	CASSLNLPGTQYF	TGCGCCAGCAGCTTGAACCTCCCGGGGACCCAGTACTTC
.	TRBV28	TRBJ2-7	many	CASSPPRGGQYF	TGTGCCAGCAGTCCCCCGAGGGGGGGACAGTACTTC
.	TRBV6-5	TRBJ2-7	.	CASSYRTAAYEQYF	TGTGCCAGCAGTTACCGGACAGCGGCCTACGAGCAGTACTTC
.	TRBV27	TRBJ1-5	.	CASSPRFREYSNQPQHF	TGTGCCAGCAGTCCCAGGTTTCGGGAGTATAGCAATCAGCCCCAGCATTTT
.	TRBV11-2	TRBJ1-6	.	CASSLGGSGNSPLHF	TGTGCCAGCAGCTTAGGGGGCTCGGGTAATTCACCCCTCCACTTT
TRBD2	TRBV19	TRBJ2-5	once	CASSPHQGLAGGYGETQYF	TGTGCCAGTAGTCCGCACCAAGGACTAGCGGGGGGGTACGGGGAGACCCAGTACTTC
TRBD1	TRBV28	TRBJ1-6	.	CASSSLTGTNSPLHF	TGTGCCAGCAGTTCCCTGACAGGGACCAATTCACCCCTCCACTTT
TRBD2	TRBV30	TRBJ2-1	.	CAWSVSRTSGNEQFF	TGTGCCTGGAGTGTAAGCCGGACTAGTGGGAATGAGCAGTTCTTC
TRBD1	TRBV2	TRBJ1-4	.	CASSWTGTNEKLFF	TGTGCCAGCAGCTGGACAGGGACTAATGAAAAACTGTTTTTT
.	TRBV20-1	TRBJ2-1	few	CSAGHYNEQFF	TGCAGTGCTGGACATTACAATGAGCAGTTCTTC
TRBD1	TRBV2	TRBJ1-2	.	CASSGQGGYGYTF	TGTGCCAGCAGTGGACAGGGCGGCTATGGCTACACCTTC
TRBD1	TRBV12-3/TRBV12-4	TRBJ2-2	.	CASSLTGIGELFF	TGTGCCAGCAGCTTGACAGGGATCGGGGAGCTGTTTTTT
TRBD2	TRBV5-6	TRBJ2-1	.	CASSSYLAGGTLWDEQFF	TGTGCCAGCAGCTCGTACCTAGCGGGGGGAACGCTTTGGGATGAGCAGTTCTTC